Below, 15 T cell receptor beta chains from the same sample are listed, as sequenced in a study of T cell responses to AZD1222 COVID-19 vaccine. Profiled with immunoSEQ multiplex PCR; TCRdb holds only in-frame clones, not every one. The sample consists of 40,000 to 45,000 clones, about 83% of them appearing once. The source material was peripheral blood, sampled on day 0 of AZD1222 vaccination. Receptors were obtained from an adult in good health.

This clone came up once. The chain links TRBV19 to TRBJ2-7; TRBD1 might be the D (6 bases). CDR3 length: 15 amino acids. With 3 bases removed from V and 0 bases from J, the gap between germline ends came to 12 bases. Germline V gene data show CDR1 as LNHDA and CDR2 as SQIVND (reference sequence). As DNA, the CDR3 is TGTGCCAGTAGTATCGAGACAGGCGCCTCCTACGAGCAGTACTTC. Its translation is CASSIETGASYEQYF. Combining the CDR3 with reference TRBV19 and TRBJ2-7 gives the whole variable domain DGGITQSPKYLFRKEGQNVTLSCEQNLNHDAMYWYRQDPGQGLRLIYYSQIVNDFQKGDIAEGYSVSREKKESFPLTVTSAQKNPTAFYLCASSIETGASYEQYFGPGTRLTVT.

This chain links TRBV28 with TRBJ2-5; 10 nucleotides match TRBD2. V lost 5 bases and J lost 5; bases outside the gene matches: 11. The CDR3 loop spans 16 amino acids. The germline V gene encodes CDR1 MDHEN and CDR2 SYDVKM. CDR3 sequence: CASSPRLAGGRETQYF. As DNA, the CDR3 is TGTGCCAGCAGTCCGAGGTTAGCGGGAGGTCGGGAGACCCAGTACTTC.

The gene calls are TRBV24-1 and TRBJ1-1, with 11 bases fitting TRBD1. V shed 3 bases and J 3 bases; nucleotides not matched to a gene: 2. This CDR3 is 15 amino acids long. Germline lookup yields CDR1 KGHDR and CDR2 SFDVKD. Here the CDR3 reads CATSDAGQGDTEAFF. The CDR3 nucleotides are TGTGCCACCAGTGATGCGGGACAGGGGGACACTGAAGCTTTCTTT.

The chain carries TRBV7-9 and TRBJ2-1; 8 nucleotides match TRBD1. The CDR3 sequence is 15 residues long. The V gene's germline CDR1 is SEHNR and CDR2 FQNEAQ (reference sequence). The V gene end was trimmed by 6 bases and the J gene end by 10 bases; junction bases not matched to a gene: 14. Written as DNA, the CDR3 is TGTGCCAGCAGAGACGGACAGGGCCCTCAAGGGGAGCAGTTCTTC. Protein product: CASRDGQGPQGEQFF. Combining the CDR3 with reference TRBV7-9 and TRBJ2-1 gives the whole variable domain DTGVSQNPRHKITKRGQNVTFRCDPISEHNRLYWYRQTLGQGPEFLTYFQNEAQLEKSRLLSDRFSAERPKGSFSTLEIQRTEQGDSAMYLCASRDGQGPQGEQFFGPGTRLTVL.

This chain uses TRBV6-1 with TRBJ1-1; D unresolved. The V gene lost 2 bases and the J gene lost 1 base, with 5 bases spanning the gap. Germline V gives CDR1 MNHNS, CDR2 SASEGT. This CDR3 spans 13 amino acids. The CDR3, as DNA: TGTGCCAGCAGTGAAAGGGAGAACACTGAAGCTTTCTTT. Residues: CASSERENTEAFF.

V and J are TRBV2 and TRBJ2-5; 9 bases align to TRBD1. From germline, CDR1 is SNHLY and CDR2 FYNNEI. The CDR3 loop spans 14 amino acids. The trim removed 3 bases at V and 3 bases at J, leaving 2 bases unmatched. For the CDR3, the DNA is TGTGCCAGCAGTGATGGGACAGGGAAAGAGACCCAGTACTTC. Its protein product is CASSDGTGKETQYF.

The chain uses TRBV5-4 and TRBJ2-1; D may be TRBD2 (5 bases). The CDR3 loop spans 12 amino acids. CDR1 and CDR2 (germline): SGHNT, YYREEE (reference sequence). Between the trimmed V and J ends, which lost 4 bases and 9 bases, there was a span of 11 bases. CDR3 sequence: CASSSSVSEQFF. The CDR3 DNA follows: TGTGCCAGCAGCAGTAGCGTGAGTGAGCAGTTCTTC.

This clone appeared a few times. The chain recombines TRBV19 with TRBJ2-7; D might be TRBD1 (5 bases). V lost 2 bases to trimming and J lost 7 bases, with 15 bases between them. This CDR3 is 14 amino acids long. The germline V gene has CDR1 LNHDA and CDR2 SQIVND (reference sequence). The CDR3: CASSISRQGNEQYF. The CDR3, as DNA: TGTGCCAGTAGTATATCACGGCAGGGCAATGAGCAGTACTTC.

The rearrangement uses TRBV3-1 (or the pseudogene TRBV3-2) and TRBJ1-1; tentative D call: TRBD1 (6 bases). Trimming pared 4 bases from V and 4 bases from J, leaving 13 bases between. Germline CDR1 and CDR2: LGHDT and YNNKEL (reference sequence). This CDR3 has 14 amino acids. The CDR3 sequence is CASSPSGAGTEAFF. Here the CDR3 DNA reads TGTGCCAGCAGCCCCTCAGGGGCAGGCACTGAAGCTTTCTTT.

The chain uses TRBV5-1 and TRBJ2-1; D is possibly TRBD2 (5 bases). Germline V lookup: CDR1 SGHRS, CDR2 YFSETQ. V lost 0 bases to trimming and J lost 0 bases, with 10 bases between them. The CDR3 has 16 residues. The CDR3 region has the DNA TGCGCCAGCAGCTTGGCGACTACCTACTCCTACAATGAGCAGTTCTTC. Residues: CASSLATTYSYNEQFF.

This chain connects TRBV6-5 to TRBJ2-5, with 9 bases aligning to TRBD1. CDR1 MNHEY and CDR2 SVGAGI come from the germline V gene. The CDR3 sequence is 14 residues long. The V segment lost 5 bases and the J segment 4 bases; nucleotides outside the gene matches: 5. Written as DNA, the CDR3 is TGTGCCAGCAGTAAAACAGGGGGCGGAGAGACCCAGTACTTC. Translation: CASSKTGGGETQYF.

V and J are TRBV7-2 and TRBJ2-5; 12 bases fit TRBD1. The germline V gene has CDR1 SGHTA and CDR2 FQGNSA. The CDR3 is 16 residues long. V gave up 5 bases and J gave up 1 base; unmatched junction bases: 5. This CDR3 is CASSIRDRGPQETQYF. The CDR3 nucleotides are TGTGCCAGCAGCATCCGGGACAGGGGGCCCCAAGAGACCCAGTACTTC.

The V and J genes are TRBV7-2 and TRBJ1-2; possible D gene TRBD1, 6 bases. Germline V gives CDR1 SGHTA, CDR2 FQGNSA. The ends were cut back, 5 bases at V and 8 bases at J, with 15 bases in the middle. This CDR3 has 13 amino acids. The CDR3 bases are TGTGCCAGCAGCCTAAGAACAGGGTCCGGCTACACCTTC. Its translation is CASSLRTGSGYTF.

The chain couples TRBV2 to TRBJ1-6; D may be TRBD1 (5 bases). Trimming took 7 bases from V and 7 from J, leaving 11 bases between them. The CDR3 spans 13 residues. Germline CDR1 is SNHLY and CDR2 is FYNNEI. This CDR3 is CASNGQENSPLHF. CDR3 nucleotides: TGTGCCAGCAACGGACAAGAAAATTCACCCCTCCACTTT. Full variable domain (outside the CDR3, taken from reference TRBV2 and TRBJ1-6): EPEVTQTPSHQVTQMGQEVILRCVPISNHLYFYWYRQILGQKVEFLVSFYNNEISEKSEIFDDQFSVERPDGSNFTLKIRSTKLEDSAMYFCASNGQENSPLHFGNGTRLTVT.

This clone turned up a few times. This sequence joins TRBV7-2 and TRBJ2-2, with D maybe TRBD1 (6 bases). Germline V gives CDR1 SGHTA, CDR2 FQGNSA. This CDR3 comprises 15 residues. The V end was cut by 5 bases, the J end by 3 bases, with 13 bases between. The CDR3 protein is CASSPQGWYTGELFF. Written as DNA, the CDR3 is TGTGCCAGCAGCCCACAGGGTTGGTACACCGGGGAGCTGTTTTTT.